This T cell receptor (beta chain) was found in a study of blood T cell repertoires in COVID-19. Profiling relied on immunoSEQ multiplex PCR, and the TCRdb table lists in-frame clones only, not all of them. The table records about half a million clones, 80% to 90% of them present only once. V shed 1 base and J shed 0 bases, with 10 bases lying between them. CDR3 length: 16 residues. Germline V CDR1 and CDR2: SGHNT, YYREEE (reference sequence). The clonotype originates from a human donor in a cohort sampled during active COVID-19. The V call is TRBV5-4, the J call TRBJ1-4; D not resolved. The sequenced sample consisted of peripheral blood. The CDR3 DNA sequence: TGTGCCAGCAGCTTGAGCGGCCTGACAACTAATGAAAAACTGTTTTTT. It is translated as CASSLSGLTTNEKLFF.